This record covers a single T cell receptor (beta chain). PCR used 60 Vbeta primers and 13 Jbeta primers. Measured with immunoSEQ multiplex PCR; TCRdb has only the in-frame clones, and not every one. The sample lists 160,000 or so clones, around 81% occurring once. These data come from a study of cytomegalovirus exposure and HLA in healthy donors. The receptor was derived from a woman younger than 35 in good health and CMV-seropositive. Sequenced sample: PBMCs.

CDR3 nucleotide sequence: TGCGCCAGCAGTTTTTCAGGGAGGTGGACTAATGAAAAACTGTTTTTT. Translation: CASSFSGRWTNEKLFF. The chain joins TRBV5-1 to TRBJ1-4, with D tentatively TRBD1 (5 bases). Trimming left V 5 bases short and J 2 bases short, with 16 bases between. CDR3 length: 16 amino acids. Germline CDR1 reads SGHRS; CDR2 reads YFSETQ.